Each of the 12 T cell receptor beta chains below was sequenced from the same sample in a study of breast tumors, draining lymph nodes, adjacent tissues. Axillary draining lymph nodes of breast cancer patients supplied the node samples. In TCRdb, the multiplex PCR reads were re-called with MiXCR into one record per CDR3 protein. The table has roughly 100,000 distinct CDR3 sequences, around 30% seen once. The sample was axillary lymph node tissue. These receptor sequences come from a female donor with breast cancer. Some clones in this sample may be carry-over from other donors' samples.

The sample holds many counts of this clonotype. The chain couples TRBV3-1 to TRBJ1-2; D gene unclear. This CDR3 comprises 14 residues. Germline lookup yields CDR1 LGHDT and CDR2 YNNKEL (reference sequence). V dropped 1 base and J dropped 8 bases, with 14 bases sitting between them. The CDR3 loop reads CASSQGLGGGGYTF. The CDR3 bases are TGTGCCAGCAGCCAAGGGTTAGGAGGAGGCGGCTACACCTTC.

This rearrangement joins TRBV25-1 to TRBJ2-1, with 12 bases matching TRBD1. J was trimmed by 3 bases and V by 4 bases; bases with no gene match: 13. Germline V gene data show CDR1 as MGHDK and CDR2 as SYGVNS. The CDR3 is 19 residues long. This CDR3 is CASSGNLRDRGLHYNEQFF. The CDR3 coding sequence is TGTGCCAGCAGTGGGAATTTACGGGACAGGGGGCTACACTACAATGAGCAGTTCTTC.

In its sample, this clonotype was seen many times. The chain is built from TRBV19 and TRBJ2-6, with D hard to call. CDR1 and CDR2 (germline): LNHDA, SQIVND (reference sequence). Deletions cut 2 bases from V and 0 bases from J, with 2 bases between. This CDR3 contains 14 residues. CDR3 in DNA: TGTGCCAGTAGTATAAGCTCTGGGGCCAACGTCCTGACTTTC. Its protein product is CASSISSGANVLTF.

Ten or more counts support this clonotype. The chain recombines TRBV27 with TRBJ2-2; 9 nucleotides match TRBD2. V lost 4 bases and J lost 3; bases outside the gene matches: 9. CDR3 length: 17 residues. CDR1 is MNHEY and CDR2 is SMNVEV in the germline V gene (reference sequence). The CDR3 here is CASSSTIAGVDTGELFF. The CDR3 region has the DNA TGTGCCAGCAGTTCAACCATAGCGGGAGTGGACACCGGGGAGCTGTTTTTT.

This clonotype showed up many times. The conserved phenylalanine or tryptophan is not found at the CDR3 terminus, so this likely reflects a read error. The CDR3: CASSSGTGDLPNEKLFS. In nucleotides, the CDR3 is TGTGCCAGCAGCTCCGGGACAGGGGATCTCCCTAATGAAAAACTGTTTTCT. The J gene is TRBJ1-4, the V gene TRBV7-6, with 10 nucleotides matching TRBD1. Germline CDR1 is SGHVS and CDR2 is FNYEAQ. J was trimmed by 3 bases and V by 4 bases; bases with no gene match: 8. The CDR3 sequence is 17 residues long.

This clonotype was detected many times. The gene calls are TRBV6-6 and TRBJ2-7; D may be TRBD2 (5 bases). This CDR3 is 14 amino acids long. V was clipped by 4 bases and J by 4 bases, with 14 bases between them. Germline V gives CDR1 MNHNY, CDR2 SVGAGI (reference sequence). CDR3 amino acids: CASSWGLGEYEQYF. Written as DNA, the CDR3 is TGTGCCAGCAGTTGGGGTCTGGGAGAATACGAGCAGTACTTC.

In this sample, this clonotype turned up many times. The chain links TRBV2 to TRBJ2-5, with 7 positions matching TRBD1. Germline V lookup: CDR1 SNHLY, CDR2 FYNNEI. The CDR3 loop spans 13 amino acids. The J segment lost 2 bases and the V segment lost 6 bases, leaving 3 bases of the junction unmatched. The CDR3 DNA sequence: TGTGCCAGCAGGGGGACAGAGCAAGAGACCCAGTACTTC. Its protein is CASRGTEQETQYF.

This clonotype appeared a single time. The chain uses TRBV10-3 and TRBJ2-7; 11 bases are shared with TRBD2. The CDR3 runs 16 residues. Germline CDR1 ENHRY, CDR2 SYGVKD. V gave up 0 bases and J gave up 5 bases; unmatched junction bases: 6. CDR3 sequence: CAISESGRLAGHEQYF. The DNA of the CDR3 is TGTGCCATCAGTGAGTCAGGCAGACTAGCGGGACACGAGCAGTACTTC.

In this sample, this clonotype turned up many times. The V call is TRBV20-1, the J call TRBJ2-1; the match to TRBD2 covers 12 bases. This CDR3 comprises 16 residues. Germline values: CDR1 DFQATT, CDR2 SNEGSKA (reference sequence). With 7 bases clipped from V and 4 bases from J, the junction kept 11 bases outside the gene matches. CDR3 bases: TGCAGTGTGAGACTAGCGGGAGCGAAAGTATACAATGAGCAGTTCTTC. This encodes CSVRLAGAKVYNEQFF.

This clonotype has just a few counts. This may be a read error: a much more frequent sequence differs by one nucleotide. The chain combines TRBV11-2 with TRBJ2-5; TRBD1 aligns across 7 bases. The CDR3 contains 15 residues. The germline V gene has CDR1 SGHAT and CDR2 FQNNGV. J was trimmed by 5 bases and V by 4 bases; bases with no gene match: 10. Here the CDR3 DNA reads TGTGCCAGCAGCTGGACCGGGACAGCGTTGGAGACCCAGTACTTC. Translating it yields CASSWTGTALETQYF.

Worth noting for this clonotype: One junction end does not reproduce the germline sequence, and a read error may be involved. J is TRBJ1-1 and V is TRBV5-1, with 8 bases identical to TRBD1. The germline gives CDR1 SGHRS, CDR2 YFSETQ. This CDR3 spans 14 amino acids. CDR3 sequence: CANSGEQGGAEAFF. Here the CDR3 DNA reads TGCGCCAACAGCGGCGAACAGGGGGGCGCTGAAGCTTTCTTT. The complete variable domain, with remaining parts taken from reference TRBV5-1 and TRBJ1-1, reads KAGVTQTPRYLIKTRGQQVTLSCSPISGHRSVSWYQQTPGQGLQFLFEYFSETQRNKGNFPGRFSGRQFSNSRSEMNVSTLELGDSALYLCANSGEQGGAEAFFGQGTRLTVV.

This clonotype was recorded many times. This sequence may be a read error, since a much larger clone differs from it by one base. The chain carries TRBV7-6 and TRBJ2-5; 8 bases are a match to TRBD2. There are 15 residues in the CDR3. The germline gives CDR1 SGHVS, CDR2 FNYEAQ. CDR3 sequence reads: CASSLDGTSGETQHF. DNA of the CDR3: TGTGCCAGCAGCTTAGACGGGACTAGTGGGGAGACCCAGCACTTC.